This T cell receptor (beta chain) was identified in a study of T cell repertoires in cytomegalovirus infection. This clonotype was detected a few times. The antigen remains unidentified. Trimming removed 7 bases from V and 5 bases from J, with 12 bases in between. The CDR3 contains 13 residues. From the reads, TCRdb called clonotypes with MiXCR, one entry per CDR3 protein. The sample shows some 800,000 distinct CDR3 sequences, about 29% of them seen only once. This clonotype was sampled from a human donor in good health (CMV status not recorded). Some clones in this sample may be carry-over from other donors' samples. V and J are TRBV12-3 or TRBV12-4 and TRBJ2-1; D might be TRBD2 (5 bases). Sequencing was performed on cultured CD8+ T cells from PBMCs, taken from culture after CMV antigen stimulation. CDR3: CASTLAGDNEQFF. The CDR3 nucleotides are TGTGCCAGCACCCTAGCAGGAGACAATGAGCAGTTCTTC.